One and the same sample provided the 24 T cell receptor beta chains below, sequenced in a study of human T cells and chemical hapten exposure. Time point defined: patch test 1, 2 weeks after DPC sensitization. This sample's treatment: therapeutic diphenylcyclopropenone sensitization with weekly scalp DPC. From the RACE reads, TCRdb called clonotypes with MiXCR, one entry per CDR3 protein. The repertoire consists of 100,000 or so distinct CDR3 sequences, with roughly 10% occurring once and the leading ten covering less than 2.5%. The source material was whole blood, sampled in connection with sensitization to the hapten diphenylcyclopropenone (DPC). The receptors come from a man in his forties or fifties with alopecia areata. Some clones in this sample may be carry-over from other donors' samples.

V and J are TRBV7-2 and TRBJ2-5, with D hard to call. With 4 bases removed from V and 5 bases from J, the gap between germline ends came to 17 bases. Germline V gene sequence: CDR1 SGHTA, CDR2 FQGNSA. The CDR3 sequence is 15 residues long. The CDR3 sequence is CASSSTANMGETQYF. The CDR3 nucleotides read TGTGCCAGCAGCTCAACAGCGAACATGGGGGAGACCCAGTACTTC.

This chain's CDR3 is CSASPIVSGQQTQYF. CDR3 bases: TGCAGTGCTAGCCCCATTGTTAGCGGGCAGCAGACCCAGTACTTC. This chain connects TRBV20-1 to TRBJ2-5; 7 bases are shared with TRBD2. The CDR3 contains 15 residues. After removal of 3 bases from V and 6 bases from J, the junction contained 13 bases not matched to a gene. Looked up from germline, CDR1 is DFQATT and CDR2 is SNEGSKA (reference sequence).

The sample holds a few counts of this clonotype. The chain joins TRBV6-1 to TRBJ1-4, with D tentatively TRBD1 (6 bases). Trimming pared 6 bases from V and 7 bases from J, leaving 15 bases between. CDR1 MNHNS and CDR2 SASEGT come from the germline V gene. The CDR3 totals 14 residues. CDR3 loop: CASRSRGTGEKLFF. The CDR3 DNA sequence: TGTGCCAGCAGGAGCAGGGGTACTGGTGAAAAACTGTTTTTT.

The V gene is TRBV7-6, the J gene TRBJ2-3; 7 positions match TRBD1. Looked up from germline, CDR1 is SGHVS and CDR2 is FNYEAQ. The CDR3 loop spans 16 amino acids. V gave up 1 base and J gave up 2 bases; unmatched junction bases: 6. The CDR3 DNA follows: TGTGCCAGCAGCTTAGGGACAGGCTCTTCCACAGATACGCAGTATTTT. Translated: CASSLGTGSSTDTQYF.

The V call is TRBV4-1, the J call TRBJ2-3; D might be TRBD2 (6 bases). The ends were cut back, 2 bases at V and 0 bases at J, with 12 bases in the middle. The CDR3 is 16 residues long. Looked up from germline, CDR1 is MGHRA and CDR2 is YSYEKL. This CDR3 reads CASSQLDYSSTDTQYF. DNA of the CDR3: TGCGCCAGCAGCCAATTGGACTACTCTAGCACAGATACGCAGTATTTT.

The chain carries TRBV29-1 and TRBJ1-3; 10 bases map to TRBD1. Germline V gene sequence: CDR1 SQVTM, CDR2 ANQGSEA. The CDR3 covers 14 residues. V was pared by 5 bases and J by 0 bases, with 1 base of the junction left unmatched. For the CDR3, the DNA is TGCAGCGTTTGGGACAGGGGCTCTGGAAACACCATATATTTT. Its translation is CSVWDRGSGNTIYF.

The J gene is TRBJ2-3, the V gene TRBV5-4, with 12 bases identical to TRBD2. V shed 4 bases and J 4 bases; nucleotides not matched to a gene: 7. Per germline, CDR1 SGHNT and CDR2 YYREEE (reference sequence). This CDR3 contains 16 residues. CDR3 sequence reads: CASSAPSGRAPDTQYF. CDR3 nucleotides: TGTGCCAGCAGCGCCCCTAGCGGGAGGGCCCCAGATACGCAGTATTTT.

As for this clonotype: This may be a read error, as it is one base from a much larger clone. The chain is built from TRBV7-2 and TRBJ1-4; unclear D gene. Trimming cost V 1 base and J 6 bases, with 12 bases left between them. Germline V gene lookup returns CDR1 SGHTA and CDR2 FQGNSA. The length of the CDR3 is 15 residues. CDR3 residues: CASSLGADLYEKLFF. DNA of the CDR3: TGTGCCAGCAGCTTAGGGGCAGATCTTTATGAAAAACTGTTTTTT.

This clonotype was found many times. The J gene is TRBJ1-3, the V gene TRBV6-6, with D possibly TRBD1 on 5 matching bases. Germline-derived CDR1 and CDR2 are MNHNY and SVGAGI (reference sequence). Trimming stripped 8 bases from V and 0 bases from J, with 11 bases between. The CDR3 contains 14 residues. The CDR3 DNA reads TGTGCCAGCGTTACAGGATTCTCTGGAAACACCATATATTTT. It encodes CASVTGFSGNTIYF.

V usage is TRBV4-1 and J usage is TRBJ1-5; TRBD1 is a possible D gene (6 bases). Trimming took 1 base from V and 4 from J, leaving 20 bases between them. The CDR3 spans 18 residues. Germline CDR1 and CDR2: MGHRA and YSYEKL. The CDR3 is CASSQVMLRERGNQPQHF. The CDR3 DNA reads as TGCGCCAGCAGCCAAGTCATGCTGAGGGAAAGGGGGAATCAGCCCCAGCATTTT.

As regards this clonotype: Just one base apart from a much larger clone, this may be a read error. This chain joins TRBV10-3 and TRBJ1-2; TRBD1 agrees at 7 bases. The CDR3 is 13 residues long. Germline values: CDR1 ENHRY, CDR2 SYGVKD. The CDR3 reads CAILGVTGYGDTF. As DNA, the CDR3 is TGTGCCATCCTAGGGGTGACAGGGTATGGCGACACCTTC.

The rearrangement joins TRBV12-3 or TRBV12-4 to TRBJ2-4; TRBD2 is a possible D gene (6 bases). V was clipped by 6 bases and J by 0 bases, with 12 bases between them. This CDR3 has 15 amino acids. The CDR3 DNA reads as TGTGCCAGCAGACACACCGGGGGAGCCAAAAACATTCAGTACTTC. As protein: CASRHTGGAKNIQYF.

This rearrangement joins TRBV5-1 to TRBJ2-5; TRBD2 matches at 15 bases. J lost 5 bases, V lost 2 bases, and 4 bases had no gene match. Germline V lookup: CDR1 SGHRS, CDR2 YFSETQ. The CDR3 totals 16 residues. The CDR3 is CASSFGLAGGPETQYF. The CDR3 DNA reads TGCGCCAGCAGCTTCGGACTAGCGGGAGGGCCGGAGACCCAGTACTTC.

This clonotype turned up a few times. The chain couples TRBV2 to TRBJ1-4; D perhaps matches TRBD1 (6 bases). Germline values: CDR1 SNHLY, CDR2 FYNNEI. The germline V and J ends were trimmed by 10 bases and 7 bases, with 19 bases remaining between them. The CDR3 is 14 residues long. CDR3 coding DNA: TGTGCCACCCAATCTACGGGGGCATCTGAAAAACTGTTTTTT. Its translation: CATQSTGASEKLFF.

In its sample, this clonotype was seen many times. This chain connects TRBV7-8 to TRBJ1-2; TRBD1 matches 9 bases. CDR1 is SGHVS, CDR2 FQNEAQ, per germline. V dropped 1 base and J dropped 7; count of bases not matched to a gene: 4. The CDR3 runs to 14 residues. CDR3 bases: TGTGCCAGCAGCTTAGAACAGGGGGCGCGTGGCTACACCTTC. Encoded protein: CASSLEQGARGYTF.

V and J are TRBV9 and TRBJ2-4, with 9 bases lining up with TRBD2. Germline CDR1 is SGDLS and CDR2 is YYNGEE. CDR3 size: 15 residues. Losses at the gene ends were 2 bases for V and 5 bases for J; bases not matched to a gene: 5. The CDR3 loop is CASSVSGRGENIQYF. In DNA, the CDR3 is TGTGCCAGCAGCGTTAGCGGGAGAGGCGAAAACATTCAGTACTTC.

This clonotype was detected ten times or more. This rearrangement joins TRBV20-1 to TRBJ2-4; D is unclear. The CDR3 totals 17 residues. Germline CDR1 DFQATT, CDR2 SNEGSKA (reference sequence). V dropped 6 bases and J dropped 0 bases, with 21 bases sitting between them. The CDR3 bases are TGCAGTGCAAGAAACCAGTTTCGCTCGGGAGCCAAAAACATTCAGTACTTC. Amino acid sequence: CSARNQFRSGAKNIQYF.

The chain uses TRBV19 and TRBJ1-5, with D possibly being TRBD1 (6 bases). V lost 4 bases and J 0 bases, leaving 13 bases between the germline ends. The CDR3 is 16 residues long. Germline CDR1 and CDR2: LNHDA and SQIVND (reference sequence). CDR3 bases: TGTGCCAGTAGTAGCCGGACAGTCTATAGCAATCAGCCCCAGCATTTT. It translates to CASSSRTVYSNQPQHF.

The gene calls are TRBV27 and TRBJ1-6, with 10 bases that match TRBD1. The CDR3 has 18 residues. J gave up 6 bases and V 6 bases, and 14 bases lay outside the gene matches. CDR1 and CDR2 from the germline V gene are MNHEY and SMNVEV (reference sequence). CDR3 region: CASRYRPGQGSRNSPLHF. CDR3 nucleotides: TGTGCCAGCAGATATAGACCGGGACAGGGGTCGCGTAATTCACCCCTCCACTTT.

In this sample, this clonotype turned up a few times. The chain carries TRBV28 and TRBJ2-1, with 9 nucleotides matching TRBD2. The CDR3 covers 15 residues. Germline-derived CDR1 and CDR2 are MDHEN and SYDVKM. V lost 6 bases and J lost 6; bases outside the gene matches: 9. The CDR3 region is CASRTAGGGLNEQFF. The CDR3 nucleotides read TGTGCCAGCAGGACTGCGGGAGGGGGTCTCAATGAGCAGTTCTTC.

The genes are TRBV11-3 and TRBJ2-1; 8 bases fit TRBD1. Germline CDR1 reads SGHNT; CDR2 reads YENEEA. The ends lost 2 bases at V and 5 bases at J; junction bases unmatched: 2. The CDR3 is 14 amino acids. The CDR3 loop is CASSLQGADNEQFF. CDR3 in DNA: TGTGCCAGCAGCTTACAGGGGGCGGACAATGAGCAGTTCTTC.

The V gene is TRBV28, the J gene TRBJ2-6, with TRBD1 matching over 9 bases. This CDR3 has 18 residues. Trimming at V came to 2 bases and at J to 0 bases, leaving 5 bases not matched to a gene. CDR1 is MDHEN, CDR2 SYDVKM, per germline. The CDR3 nucleotides read TGTGCCAGCAGTTTAGTCCCGGGACAGGGCTCTGGGGCCAACGTCCTGACTTTC. As protein: CASSLVPGQGSGANVLTF.

The sample holds a few counts of this clonotype. The V gene is TRBV4-3, the J gene TRBJ1-1, with 9 positions matching TRBD1. Germline V gives CDR1 LGHNA, CDR2 YSLEER. CDR3 length: 12 residues. With V trimmed by 4 bases and J by 11 bases, 5 bases remained unmatched. The chain's CDR3 is CASSRVQGAAFF. CDR3 DNA: TGCGCCAGCAGCCGCGTACAGGGGGCCGCTTTCTTT.

V usage is TRBV5-1 and J usage is TRBJ1-6, with unresolved D. The CDR3 has 14 residues. In germline, CDR1 is SGHRS, CDR2 YFSETQ. V lost 6 bases, J lost 14 bases, and 21 bases lay in between. This chain's CDR3 is CASTQEPTWSTLHF. The CDR3 region has the DNA TGCGCCAGCACTCAAGAGCCCACCTGGTCCACCCTCCACTTT.